The text below deals with one T cell receptor (beta chain). Its target antigen remains unknown. The input lacks base qualities; no much larger clone sits a single base away. The data belong to a study of blood T cell repertoires in COVID-19 (dated by TCRdb to 2018 to 2020). About the full investigation: Collaborator samples came from the United States, Italy and Spain and covered acute and convalescent phases of COVID-19. The prospective study material was composed of cDNA or gDNA derived from T cells, B-cell-depleted T cells, or PBMCs. The dataset comprised deeply sampled blood TCRbeta repertoires from subjects exposed to, actively infected with, or recovered from COVID-19. The repertoires were released in a freely available public database intended as a resource for research on the immune response to SARS-CoV-2. The samples were drawn from the first 160 participants of the ongoing ImmuneRACE study and from roughly 1,300 subjects provided by 6 global collaborators. Nearly every sample came with metadata listing a de-identified subject ID, COVID-19 status, age in years and sex. Where available, HLA class I and class II types were obtained from metadata supplied by the sample provider rather than from assay-based typing. Paper-wide results and their limitations: The quantity of clinical and demographic metadata differed by source and by participant and was supplied without curation.

TCRbeta CDR3 regions were amplified from genomic DNA using the immunoSEQ Assay, a bias-controlled multiplex PCR. On the study's bioinformatics: The number of nucleated cells in each sample was estimated from the amplification of reference gene primers within the assay. To quantify the absolute abundance of each unique TCRbeta CDR3 rearrangement, sequence reads were collapsed and filtered. For each sample, productive Simpson clonality was calculated by taking the square root of Simpson's diversity index across productive rearrangements. Entries here come from immuneACCESS through TCRdb and include only in-frame sequences with V and J called. Some clones fail to appear in such tables; in the studies checked, an unresolved V gene covers under half of the shortfall, and the cause of the remainder is unknown. Clonal size and the V and J genes are those of that table, whereas D and trimming came from the DNA. The sample profile shows around 130,000 clones; approximately 80% of them were found once. The ten biggest clones cover 7.9% of the sample.

V has 1 base trimmed and J has 7 bases trimmed; junction bases matching no gene number 9. Per the germline V gene (reference sequence), SEHNR is the CDR1 and FQNEAQ is the CDR2. From its cysteine to its phenylalanine, the CDR3 spans 17 amino acids. CDR3 DNA only is kept here, 51 bases in frame from base 1. Whole blood was collected in K2EDTA tubes by collaborating institutions according to the institutions' own protocols. For TCRbeta analysis, collaborators shipped samples as frozen whole blood, isolated PBMCs, or DNA extracted from either of those sample types. The sequence derives from a human donor in a cohort sampled during active COVID-19. The chain was built from TRBV7-9 and TRBJ1-6, with 8 bases in between that match TRBD1. The material sequenced was peripheral blood. At the DNA level, the sequence is TGTGCCAGCAGCTTAGGCCCCGGACAGGGCACCAATTCACCCCTCCACTTT. It encodes CASSLGPGQGTNSPLHF.